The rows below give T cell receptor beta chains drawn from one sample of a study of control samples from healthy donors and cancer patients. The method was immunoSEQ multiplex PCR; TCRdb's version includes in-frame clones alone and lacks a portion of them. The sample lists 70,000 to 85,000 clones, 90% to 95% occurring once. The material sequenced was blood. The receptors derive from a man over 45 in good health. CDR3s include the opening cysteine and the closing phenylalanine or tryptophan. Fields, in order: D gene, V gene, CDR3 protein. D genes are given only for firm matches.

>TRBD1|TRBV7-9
CASRQGGKFEAFF
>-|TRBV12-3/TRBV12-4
CASSFTSGHGYTF
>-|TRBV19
CASTRTDYGYTF
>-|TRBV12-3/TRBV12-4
CASRPLRNTEAFF
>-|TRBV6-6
CASSYPDGNTEAFF
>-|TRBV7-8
CASSLLWDQPQHF
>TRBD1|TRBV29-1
CSGADRGDGYTF
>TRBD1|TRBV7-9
CASSQSGTGGQPQHF
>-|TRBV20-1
CSVRENEQFF
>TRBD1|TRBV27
CASSLVGTGATSPSYNEQFF
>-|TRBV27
CASSFLQGRNQPQHF
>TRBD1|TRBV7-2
CASSPYLGQGFEAFF
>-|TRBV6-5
CASSNWGAEQYF
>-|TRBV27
CASSSSGTGIITDTQYF
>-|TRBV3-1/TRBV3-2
CASSQDQGSRSYNSPLHF
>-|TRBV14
CASSHRRSFNTEAFF
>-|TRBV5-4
CASSLGTGKETQYF
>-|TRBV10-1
CASQLAGNTIYF
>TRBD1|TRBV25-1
CASSTPGQSNSPLHF
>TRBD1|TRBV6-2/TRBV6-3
CASSPGTGSYGYTF
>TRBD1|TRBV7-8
CASRDTKWTGENTEAFF
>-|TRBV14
CASSPGGARSYGYTF
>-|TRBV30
CAWSRKAGEQYF
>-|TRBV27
CASSLGGKDTQYF
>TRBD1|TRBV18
CASSPQDRSSPLHF
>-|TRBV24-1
CATSDFSGANVLTF
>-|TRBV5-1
CASSLQASYEQYF
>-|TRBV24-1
CATSDSPNYGYTF
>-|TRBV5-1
CASSLDEGSATF
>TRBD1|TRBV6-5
CASSRAGGDYGYTF
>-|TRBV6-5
CASQGGIDNSPLHF
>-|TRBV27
CASRQGKATNEKLFF
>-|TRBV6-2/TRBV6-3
CASSSRMEAFF
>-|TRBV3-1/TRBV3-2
CASSQGYEKLFF
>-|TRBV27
CASTDWGRPGTEAFF
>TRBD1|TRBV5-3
CARSLRGTGGSTEAFF
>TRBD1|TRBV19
CARTGGLEQPQHF
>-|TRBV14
CASSQRRSSYNSPLHF
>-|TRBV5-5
CASSLVAREQYF
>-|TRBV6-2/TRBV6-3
CASRWGRDTEAFF
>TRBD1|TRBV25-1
CASSGTGNQPQHF
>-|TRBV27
CASSPGGRIKNTEAFF
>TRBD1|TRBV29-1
CSVLEPGQGGKTQYF